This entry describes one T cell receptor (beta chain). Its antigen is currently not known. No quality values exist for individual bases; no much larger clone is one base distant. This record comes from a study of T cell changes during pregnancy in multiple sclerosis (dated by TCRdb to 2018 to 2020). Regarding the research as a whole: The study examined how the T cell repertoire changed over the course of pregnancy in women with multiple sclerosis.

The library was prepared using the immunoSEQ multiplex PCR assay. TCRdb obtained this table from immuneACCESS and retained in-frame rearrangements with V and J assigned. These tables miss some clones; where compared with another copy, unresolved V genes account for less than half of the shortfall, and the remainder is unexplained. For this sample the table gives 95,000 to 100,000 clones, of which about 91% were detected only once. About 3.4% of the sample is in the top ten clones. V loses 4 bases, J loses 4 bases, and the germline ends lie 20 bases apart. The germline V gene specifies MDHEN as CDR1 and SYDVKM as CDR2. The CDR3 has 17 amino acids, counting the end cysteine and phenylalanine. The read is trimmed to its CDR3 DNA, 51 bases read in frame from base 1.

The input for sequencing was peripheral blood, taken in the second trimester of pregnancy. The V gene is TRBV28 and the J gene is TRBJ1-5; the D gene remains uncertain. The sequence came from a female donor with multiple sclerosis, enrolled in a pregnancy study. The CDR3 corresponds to CASSSREHIRRNQPQHF. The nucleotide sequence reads TGTGCCAGCAGTTCGAGGGAGCATATTAGAAGGAATCAGCCCCAGCATTTT.